This T cell receptor beta chain was captured by sequencing in a study of cytotoxic CD8 clonotypes in ibrutinib-treated CLL. Assay used: immunoSEQ multiplex PCR; TCRdb lists only in-frame clones, some missing. The table has approximately 90,000 clones, approximately 77% seen once. Unmatched junction bases numbered 8, after V lost 3 bases and J lost 9 bases. The CDR3 loop spans 15 amino acids. Germline CDR1 is LGHNA and CDR2 is YSLEER. The material was PBMCs, obtained after 24 months of ibrutinib treatment. This chain uses TRBV4-3 with TRBJ2-1, with 10 positions matching TRBD2. The TCR originated in a human donor with chronic lymphocytic leukemia. CDR3 region: CASSQFERGGIEQFF. DNA of the CDR3: TGCGCCAGCAGCCAGTTCGAGCGGGGGGGCATTGAGCAGTTCTTC.